The rows below give T cell receptor beta chains drawn from one sample of a study of blood T cell repertoires in COVID-19. Data came from immunoSEQ multiplex PCR; TCRdb stores just in-frame clones and leaves some out. This table has about 220,000 clones, about 80% appearing once. Sequencing input: peripheral blood. These receptors were collected from a woman aged 60-70 years with acute or convalescent COVID-19. Each CDR3 is given with its conserved first and last residue. D genes are given only for firm matches. Clone size appears in some rows only: once, few, many, or a class for an expanded clone.

j_call d_call clone_size v_call cdr3_nt cdr3_aa
TRBJ1-1 TRBD1 . TRBV7-9 TGTGCCAGCAGCTTTACAGGGGAGGACACTGAAGCTTTCTTT CASSFTGEDTEAFF
TRBJ1-1 . . TRBV27 TGTGCCAGCAGTCCGTGGACAGCAAAAGACACTGAAGCTTTCTTT CASSPWTAKDTEAFF
TRBJ1-2 . . TRBV10-3 TGTGCCATCAGTGAGTCATCAGATACCTATGGCTACACCTTC CAISESSDTYGYTF
TRBJ1-1 . . TRBV11-2 TGTGCCAGCAGCATTCGACTTGAAGCTTTCTTT CASSIRLEAFF
TRBJ1-5 TRBD1 . TRBV2 TGTGCCAGCAGCGGGACAGGGGGCAATCAGCCCCAGCATTTT CASSGTGGNQPQHF
TRBJ1-4 . . TRBV13 TGTGCCAGCAGCTTAACTCGTCAGGGTGAAGAAAAACTGTTTTTT CASSLTRQGEEKLFF
TRBJ1-3 . . TRBV20-1 TGCAGTGCTAGTGGGGGGGGGAACACCATATATTTT CSASGGGNTIYF
TRBJ1-3 . . TRBV4-1 TGCGCCAGCAGCCAAGATAATCTGTATTCTGGAAACACCATATATTTT CASSQDNLYSGNTIYF
TRBJ2-7 TRBD1 . TRBV5-6 TGTGCCAGCAGCTTAGGGGGCAATCCTACGAGCGGGCAGTACTTC CASSLGGNPTSGQYF
TRBJ1-6 . few TRBV3-1/TRBV3-2 TGTGCCAGCAGCCAAGGTACAGCAAATTCACCCCTCCACTTT CASSQGTANSPLHF
TRBJ1-1 TRBD1 . TRBV11-1 TGTGCCAGCAGCTCGGCGACAGGGCCCTTCCACACTGAAGCTTTCTTT CASSSATGPFHTEAFF
TRBJ2-4 . . TRBV18 TGTGCCAGCTCGCCCCCAGGGGGACTAGCCAAAAACATTCAGTACTTC CASSPPGGLAKNIQYF
TRBJ2-2 . . TRBV11-3 TGTGCCAGCAGCCGCGGGGTGGGCACCGGGGAGCTGTTTTTT CASSRGVGTGELFF
TRBJ2-3 . . TRBV19 TGTGCCAGTAGTATAGGAGGTTTGAGCCCAGATACGCAGTATTTT CASSIGGLSPDTQYF
TRBJ2-7 . . TRBV13 TGTGCCAGCAACCGGCGCGGGTTCGGCGAGCAGTACTTC CASNRRGFGEQYF
TRBJ2-3 TRBD1 . TRBV28 TGTGCCAGCAGTTTCCGAGGGACAGGTCTCGGAGATACGCAGTATTTT CASSFRGTGLGDTQYF
TRBJ2-7 TRBD2 . TRBV4-2 TGTGCCAGCAGCCAAGATTTTGCGGCGGCGGGGGGAGAGCAGTACTTC CASSQDFAAAGGEQYF
TRBJ2-6 . . TRBV19 TGTGCCACGCGACTGAACTCTGGGGCCAACGTCCTGACTTTC CATRLNSGANVLTF
TRBJ2-3 TRBD2 few TRBV7-3 TGTGCCAGCAGCTCTAGCGGGGGGGTGACAGATACGCAGTATTTT CASSSSGGVTDTQYF
TRBJ1-3 TRBD1 once TRBV11-2 TGTGCCAGCAGCTTAGAGGACGGGACAGCCTTCTCTGGAAACACCATATATTTT CASSLEDGTAFSGNTIYF
TRBJ2-1 TRBD1 . TRBV20-1 TGCAGTGGGGGACAGGGTAATGAGCAGTTCTTC CSGGQGNEQFF
TRBJ2-1 TRBD2 few TRBV13 TGTGCCAGCGCCGCAGGAACTAGCGGGGGGACTGAGCAGTTCTTC CASAAGTSGGTEQFF
TRBJ1-2 . . TRBV19 TGTGCCAGTAGTATAGGGTGGGGGACATCGGGCTACACCTTC CASSIGWGTSGYTF
TRBJ2-6 . . TRBV5-5 TGTGCCAGCAGCCCAGACAGCGCCCTAACTGGGGCCAACGTCCTGACTTTC CASSPDSALTGANVLTF